This T cell receptor (beta chain) was sequenced during a study of OX40 agonist ivuxolimab in advanced cancers. Study background: Those enrolled were roughly 85% male, with a mean age of approximately 60 years and ages from roughly 23 to 79. Roughly two fifths of patients had received prior checkpoint inhibitor therapy.

Produced via immunoSEQ multiplex PCR; TCRdb's table is partial and in-frame only. Here the sample spans approximately 24,000 clones, nearly 80% being singletons. Study-level results: Normalized T-cell clonal expansion was also low in some nonresponders. Clonal expansion was among the lowest in partial responders at 0.1-3.0 mg/kg, especially CD8+.

The V gene's germline CDR1 is LNHDA and CDR2 SQIVND (reference sequence). The CDR3 length is 15 residues. The V end lost 7 bases, the J end lost 1 base, and 13 bases lay between the germline ends. About this clone: The antigen remains unidentified.

Sequencing used CD4+ or CD8+ T cells sorted from blood, obtained in a trial of the OX40 agonist ivuxolimab. The source of this sequence is an adult with an advanced solid tumor such as melanoma, head and neck, liver or kidney cancer. The genes are TRBV19 and TRBJ1-4, with D uncertain. The CDR3 region has the DNA TGTGCCAGTAATAATCTCCAGAGAACTAATGAAAAACTGTTTTTT. Translation: CASNNLQRTNEKLFF.